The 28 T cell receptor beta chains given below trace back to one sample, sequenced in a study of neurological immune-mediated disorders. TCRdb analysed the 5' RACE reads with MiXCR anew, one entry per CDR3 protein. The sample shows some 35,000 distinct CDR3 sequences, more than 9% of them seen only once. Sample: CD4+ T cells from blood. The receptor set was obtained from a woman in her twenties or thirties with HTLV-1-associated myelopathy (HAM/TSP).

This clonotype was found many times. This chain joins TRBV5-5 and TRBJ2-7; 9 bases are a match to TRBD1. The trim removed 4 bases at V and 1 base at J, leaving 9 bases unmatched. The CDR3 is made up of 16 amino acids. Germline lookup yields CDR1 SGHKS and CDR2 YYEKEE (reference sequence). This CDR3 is CASSPAYGTGSYEQYF. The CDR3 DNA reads TGTGCCAGCAGCCCTGCGTATGGGACAGGGTCCTACGAGCAGTACTTC.

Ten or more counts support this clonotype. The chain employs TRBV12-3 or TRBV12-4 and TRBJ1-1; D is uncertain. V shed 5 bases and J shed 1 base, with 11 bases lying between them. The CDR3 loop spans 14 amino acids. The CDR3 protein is CASSALRGNTEAFF. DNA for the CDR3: TGTGCCAGCAGTGCCCTACGTGGGAACACTGAAGCTTTCTTT.

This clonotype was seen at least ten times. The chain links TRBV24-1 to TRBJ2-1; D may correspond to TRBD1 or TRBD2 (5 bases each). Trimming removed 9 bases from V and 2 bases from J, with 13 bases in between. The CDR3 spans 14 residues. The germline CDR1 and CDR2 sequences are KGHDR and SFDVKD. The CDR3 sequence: CATQGTGTYNEQFF. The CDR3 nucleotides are TGTGCCACCCAAGGGACGGGCACCTACAATGAGCAGTTCTTC.

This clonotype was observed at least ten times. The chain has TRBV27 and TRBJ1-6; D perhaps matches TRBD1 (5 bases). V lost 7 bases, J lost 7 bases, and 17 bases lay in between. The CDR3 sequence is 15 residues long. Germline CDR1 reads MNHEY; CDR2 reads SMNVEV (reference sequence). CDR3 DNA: TGTGCCAGCACTCAAAGGTCCAGGGCCAATTCACCCCTCCACTTT. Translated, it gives CASTQRSRANSPLHF.

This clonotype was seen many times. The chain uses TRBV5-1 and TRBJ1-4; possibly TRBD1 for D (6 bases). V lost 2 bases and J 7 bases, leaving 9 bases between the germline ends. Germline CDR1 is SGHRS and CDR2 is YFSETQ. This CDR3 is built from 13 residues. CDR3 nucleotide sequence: TGCGCCAGCAGCTTCAGGGGAGGTGAAAAACTGTTTTTT. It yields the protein CASSFRGGEKLFF.

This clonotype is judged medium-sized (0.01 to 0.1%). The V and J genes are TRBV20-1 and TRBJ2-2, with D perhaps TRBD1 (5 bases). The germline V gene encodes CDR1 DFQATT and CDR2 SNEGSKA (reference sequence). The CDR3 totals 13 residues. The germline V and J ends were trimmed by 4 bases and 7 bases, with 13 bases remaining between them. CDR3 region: CSAMSRVSGELFF. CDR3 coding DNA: TGCAGTGCTATGTCCAGGGTGAGCGGGGAGCTGTTTTTT.

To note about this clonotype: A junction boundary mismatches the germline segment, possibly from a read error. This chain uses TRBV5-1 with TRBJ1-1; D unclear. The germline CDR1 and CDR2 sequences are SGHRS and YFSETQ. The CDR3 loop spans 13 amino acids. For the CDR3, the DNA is TGCGCAAGCAGCCTACAGCTGAACACTGAAGCTTTATTT. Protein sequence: CASSLQLNTEALF.

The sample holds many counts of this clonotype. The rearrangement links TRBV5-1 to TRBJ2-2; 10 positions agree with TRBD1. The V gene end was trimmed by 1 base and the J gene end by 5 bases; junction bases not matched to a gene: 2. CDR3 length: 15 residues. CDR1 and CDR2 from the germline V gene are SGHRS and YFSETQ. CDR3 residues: CASSLRGQGTGELFF. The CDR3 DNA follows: TGCGCCAGCAGCTTGAGGGGACAGGGGACCGGGGAGCTGTTTTTT. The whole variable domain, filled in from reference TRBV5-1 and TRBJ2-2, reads KAGVTQTPRYLIKTRGQQVTLSCSPISGHRSVSWYQQTPGQGLQFLFEYFSETQRNKGNFPGRFSGRQFSNSRSEMNVSTLELGDSALYLCASSLRGQGTGELFFGEGSRLTVL.

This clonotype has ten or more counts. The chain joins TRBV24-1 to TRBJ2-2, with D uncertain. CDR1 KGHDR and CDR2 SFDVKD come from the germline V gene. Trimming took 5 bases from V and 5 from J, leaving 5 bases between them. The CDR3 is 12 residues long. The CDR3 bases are TGTGCCACCAGTGTACGGACCGGGGAGCTGTTTTTT. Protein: CATSVRTGELFF.

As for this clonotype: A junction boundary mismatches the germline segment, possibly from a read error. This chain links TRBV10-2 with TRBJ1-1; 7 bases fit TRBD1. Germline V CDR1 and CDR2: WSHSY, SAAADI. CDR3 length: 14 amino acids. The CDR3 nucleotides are TGCGCCAGAAGTGAGTCCAGCAGGGGGACTGAAGCTTTCTTT. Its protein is CARSESSRGTEAFF.

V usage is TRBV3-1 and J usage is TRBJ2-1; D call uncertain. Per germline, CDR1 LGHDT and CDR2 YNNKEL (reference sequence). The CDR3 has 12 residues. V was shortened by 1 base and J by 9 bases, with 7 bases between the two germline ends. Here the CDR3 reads CASSQGAGEQFF. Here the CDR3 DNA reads TGTGCCAGCAGCCAAGGAGCCGGTGAGCAGTTCTTC.

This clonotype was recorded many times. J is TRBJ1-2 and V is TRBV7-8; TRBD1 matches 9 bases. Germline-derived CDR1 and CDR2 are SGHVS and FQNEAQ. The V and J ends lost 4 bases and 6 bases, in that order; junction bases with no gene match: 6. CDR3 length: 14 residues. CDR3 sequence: CASSSRTGENGYTF. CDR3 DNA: TGTGCCAGCAGCTCCAGGACAGGGGAAAATGGCTACACCTTC.

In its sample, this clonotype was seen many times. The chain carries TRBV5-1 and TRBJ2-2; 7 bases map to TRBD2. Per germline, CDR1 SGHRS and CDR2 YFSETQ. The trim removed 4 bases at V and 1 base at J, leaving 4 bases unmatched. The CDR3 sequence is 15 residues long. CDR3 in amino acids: CASSVGTKNTGELFF. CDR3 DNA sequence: TGCGCCAGCAGCGTCGGGACTAAGAACACCGGGGAGCTGTTTTTT.

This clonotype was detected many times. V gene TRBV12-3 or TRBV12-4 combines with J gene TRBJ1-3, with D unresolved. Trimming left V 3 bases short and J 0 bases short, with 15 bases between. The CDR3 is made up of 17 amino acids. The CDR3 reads CASSFGSWAVSGNTIYF. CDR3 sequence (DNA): TGTGCCAGCAGTTTCGGTTCTTGGGCGGTCTCTGGAAACACCATATATTTT.

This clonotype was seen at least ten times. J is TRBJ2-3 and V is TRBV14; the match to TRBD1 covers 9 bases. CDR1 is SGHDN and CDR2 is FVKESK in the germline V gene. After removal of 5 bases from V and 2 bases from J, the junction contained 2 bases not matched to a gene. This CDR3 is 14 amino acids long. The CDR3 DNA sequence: TGTGCCAGCAGCAGGGACAGGGCCACAGATACGCAGTATTTT. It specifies CASSRDRATDTQYF.

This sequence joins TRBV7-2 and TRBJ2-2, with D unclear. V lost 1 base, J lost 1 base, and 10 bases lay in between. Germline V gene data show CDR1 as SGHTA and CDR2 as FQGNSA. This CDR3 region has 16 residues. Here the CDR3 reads CASSLGGRLNTGELFF. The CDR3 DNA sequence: TGTGCCAGCAGCTTAGGAGGCAGGCTGAACACCGGGGAGCTGTTTTTT.

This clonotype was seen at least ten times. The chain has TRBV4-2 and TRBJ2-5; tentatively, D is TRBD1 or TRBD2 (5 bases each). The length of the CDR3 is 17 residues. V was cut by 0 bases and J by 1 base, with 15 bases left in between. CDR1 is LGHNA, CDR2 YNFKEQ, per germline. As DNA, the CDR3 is TGTGCCAGCAGCCAAGATGGAGGTTCGGGACGCCAAGAGACCCAGTACTTC. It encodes CASSQDGGSGRQETQYF.

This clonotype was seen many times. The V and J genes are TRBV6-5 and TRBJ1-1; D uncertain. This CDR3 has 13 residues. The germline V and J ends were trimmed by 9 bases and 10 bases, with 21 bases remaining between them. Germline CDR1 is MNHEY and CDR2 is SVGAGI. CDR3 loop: CASSAWRRSGAFF. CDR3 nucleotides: TGTGCCAGTAGCGCCTGGCGGCGATCTGGAGCTTTCTTT.

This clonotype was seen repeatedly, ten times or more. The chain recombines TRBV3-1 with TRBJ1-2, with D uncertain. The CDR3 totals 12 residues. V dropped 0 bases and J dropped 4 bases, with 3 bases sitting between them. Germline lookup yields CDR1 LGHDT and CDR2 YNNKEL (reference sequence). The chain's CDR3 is CASSQDTYGYTF. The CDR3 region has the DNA TGTGCCAGCAGCCAAGACACCTATGGCTACACCTTC.

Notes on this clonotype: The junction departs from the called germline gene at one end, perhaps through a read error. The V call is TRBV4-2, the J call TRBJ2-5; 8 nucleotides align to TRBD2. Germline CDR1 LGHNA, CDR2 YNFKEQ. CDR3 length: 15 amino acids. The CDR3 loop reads CASNSKEEPGGPQHF. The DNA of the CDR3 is TGTGCCAGCAACTCGAAAGAAGAGCCGGGGGGGCCCCAGCACTTC.

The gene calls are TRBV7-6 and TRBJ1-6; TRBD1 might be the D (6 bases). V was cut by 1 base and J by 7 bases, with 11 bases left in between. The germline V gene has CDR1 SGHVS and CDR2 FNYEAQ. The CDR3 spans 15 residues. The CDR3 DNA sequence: TGTGCCAGCAGCTTAGTCGCAGGGGCCAATTCACCCCTCCACTTT. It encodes CASSLVAGANSPLHF.

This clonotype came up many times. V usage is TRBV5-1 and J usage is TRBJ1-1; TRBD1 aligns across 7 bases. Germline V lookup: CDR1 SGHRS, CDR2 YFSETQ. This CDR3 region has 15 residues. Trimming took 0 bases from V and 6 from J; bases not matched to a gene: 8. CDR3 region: CASSLEGAGRAEAFF. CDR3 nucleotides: TGCGCCAGCAGCTTGGAGGGGGCTGGGCGTGCTGAAGCTTTCTTT.

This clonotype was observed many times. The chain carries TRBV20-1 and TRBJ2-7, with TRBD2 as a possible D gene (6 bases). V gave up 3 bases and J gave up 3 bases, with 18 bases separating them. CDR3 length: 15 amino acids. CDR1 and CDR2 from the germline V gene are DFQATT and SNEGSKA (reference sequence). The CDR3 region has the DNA TGCAGTGCTAGTACCCCGCGGGGCGTGGACTACGAGCAGTACTTC. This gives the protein CSASTPRGVDYEQYF.

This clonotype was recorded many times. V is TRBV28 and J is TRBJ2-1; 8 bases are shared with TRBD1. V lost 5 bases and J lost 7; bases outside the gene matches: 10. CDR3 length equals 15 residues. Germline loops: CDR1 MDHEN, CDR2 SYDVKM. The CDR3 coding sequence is TGTGCCAGCAGTGCAGGGGGCGGCGGCCCAAATGAGCAGTTCTTC. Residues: CASSAGGGGPNEQFF.

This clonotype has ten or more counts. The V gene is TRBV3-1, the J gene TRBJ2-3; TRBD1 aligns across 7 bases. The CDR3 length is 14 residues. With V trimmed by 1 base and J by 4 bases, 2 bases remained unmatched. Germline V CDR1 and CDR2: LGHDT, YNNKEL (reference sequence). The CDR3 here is CASSQGQGADTQYF. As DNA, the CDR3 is TGTGCCAGCAGCCAAGGGCAGGGGGCAGATACGCAGTATTTT.

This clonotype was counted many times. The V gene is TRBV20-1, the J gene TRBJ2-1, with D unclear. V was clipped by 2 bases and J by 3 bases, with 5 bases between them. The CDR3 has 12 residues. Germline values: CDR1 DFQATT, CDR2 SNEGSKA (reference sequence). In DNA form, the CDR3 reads TGCAGTGCTAGAATAGTCTACAATGAGCAGTTCTTC. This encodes CSARIVYNEQFF.

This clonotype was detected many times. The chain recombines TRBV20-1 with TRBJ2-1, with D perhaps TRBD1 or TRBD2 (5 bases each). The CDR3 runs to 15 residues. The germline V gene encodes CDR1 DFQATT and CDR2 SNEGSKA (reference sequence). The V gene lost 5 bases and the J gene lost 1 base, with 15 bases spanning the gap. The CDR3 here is CSAGGGIKSYNEQFF. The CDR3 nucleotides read TGCAGTGCTGGGGGTGGCATCAAATCCTACAATGAGCAGTTCTTC.

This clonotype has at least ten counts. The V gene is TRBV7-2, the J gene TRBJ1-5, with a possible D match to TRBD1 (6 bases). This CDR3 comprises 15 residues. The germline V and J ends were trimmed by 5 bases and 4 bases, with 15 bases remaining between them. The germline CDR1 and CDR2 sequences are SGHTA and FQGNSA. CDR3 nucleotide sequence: TGTGCCAGCAGCAAGCAGACAGGTCAAAATCAGCCCCAGCATTTT. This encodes CASSKQTGQNQPQHF. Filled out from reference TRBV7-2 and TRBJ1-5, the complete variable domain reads GAGVSQSPSNKVTEKGKDVELRCDPISGHTALYWYRQSLGQGLEFLIYFQGNSAPDKSGLPSDRFSAERTGGSVSTLTIQRTQQEDSAVYLCASSKQTGQNQPQHFGDGTRLSIL.